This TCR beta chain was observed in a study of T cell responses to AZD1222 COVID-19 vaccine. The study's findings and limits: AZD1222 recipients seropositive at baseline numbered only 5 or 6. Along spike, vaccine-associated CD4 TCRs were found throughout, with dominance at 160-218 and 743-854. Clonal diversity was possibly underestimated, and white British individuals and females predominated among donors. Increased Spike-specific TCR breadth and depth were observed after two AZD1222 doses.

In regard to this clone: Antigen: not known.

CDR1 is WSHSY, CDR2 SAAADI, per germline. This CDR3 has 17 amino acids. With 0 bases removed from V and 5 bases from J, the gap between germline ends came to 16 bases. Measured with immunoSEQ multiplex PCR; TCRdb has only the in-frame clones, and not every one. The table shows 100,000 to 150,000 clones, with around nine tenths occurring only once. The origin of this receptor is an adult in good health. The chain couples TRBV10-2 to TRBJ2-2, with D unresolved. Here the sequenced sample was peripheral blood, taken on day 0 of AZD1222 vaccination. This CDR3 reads CASSESIAADLTGELFF. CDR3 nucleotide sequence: TGCGCCAGCAGTGAGTCTATCGCGGCGGACCTAACCGGGGAGCTGTTTTTT.